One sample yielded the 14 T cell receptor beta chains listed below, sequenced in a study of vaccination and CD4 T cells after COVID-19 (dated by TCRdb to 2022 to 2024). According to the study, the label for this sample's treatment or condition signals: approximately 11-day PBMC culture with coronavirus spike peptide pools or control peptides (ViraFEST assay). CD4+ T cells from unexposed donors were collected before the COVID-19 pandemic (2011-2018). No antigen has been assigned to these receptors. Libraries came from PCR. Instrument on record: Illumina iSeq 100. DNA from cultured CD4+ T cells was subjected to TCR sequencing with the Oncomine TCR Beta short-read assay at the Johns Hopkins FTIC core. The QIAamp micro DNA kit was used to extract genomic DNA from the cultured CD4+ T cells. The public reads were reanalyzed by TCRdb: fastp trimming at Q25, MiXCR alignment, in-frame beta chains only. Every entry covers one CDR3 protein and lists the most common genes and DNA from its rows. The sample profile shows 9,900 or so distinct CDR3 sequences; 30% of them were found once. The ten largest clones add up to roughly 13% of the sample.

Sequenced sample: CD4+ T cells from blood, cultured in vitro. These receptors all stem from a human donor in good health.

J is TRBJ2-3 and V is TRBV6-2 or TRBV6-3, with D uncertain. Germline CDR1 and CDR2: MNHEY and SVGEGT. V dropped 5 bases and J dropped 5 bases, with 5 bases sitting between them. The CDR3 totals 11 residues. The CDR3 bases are TGTGCCAGCAGTCGAGAAGATACGCAGTATTTT. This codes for CASSREDTQYF.

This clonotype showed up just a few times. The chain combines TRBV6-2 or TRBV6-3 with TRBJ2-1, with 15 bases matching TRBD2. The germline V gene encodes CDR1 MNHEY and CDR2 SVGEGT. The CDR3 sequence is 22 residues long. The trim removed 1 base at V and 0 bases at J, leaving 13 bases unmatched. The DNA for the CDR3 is TGTGCCAGCAGTTACTACGGGGGGTCCGGGACTAGCGGGAGGAGCTCCTACAATGAGCAGTTCTTC. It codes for CASSYYGGSGTSGRSSYNEQFF.

For the CDR3, the DNA is TGTGCCAGCAGCAAAGGGGCCCCCGGGGGACTAGCGGGAGCATCTTACAATGAGCAGTTCTTC. Residues: CASSKGAPGGLAGASYNEQFF. The rearrangement links TRBV7-6 to TRBJ2-1; 14 bases line up with TRBD2. V trimming: 5 bases; J trimming: 4 bases; junction bases outside the gene matches: 19. The CDR3 sequence is 21 residues long. Germline V gives CDR1 SGHVS, CDR2 FNYEAQ. The full variable domain, its missing parts supplied by reference TRBV7-6 and TRBJ2-1, is GAGVSQSPRYKVTKRGQDVALRCDPISGHVSLYWYRQALGQGPEFLTYFNYEAQQDKSGLPNDRFSAERPEGSISTLTIQRTEQRDSAMYRCASSKGAPGGLAGASYNEQFFGPGTRLTVL.

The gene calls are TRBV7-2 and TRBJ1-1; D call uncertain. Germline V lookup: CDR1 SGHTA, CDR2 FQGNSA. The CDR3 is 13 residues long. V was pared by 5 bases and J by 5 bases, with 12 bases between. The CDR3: CASSTHVATEAFF. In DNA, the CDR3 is TGTGCCAGCAGCACCCACGTGGCGACTGAAGCTTTCTTT.

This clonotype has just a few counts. For the CDR3, the DNA is TGTGCCGGGGATACGGGGGCCAGAGAGACCCAGTACTTC. This encodes CAGDTGARETQYF. V gene TRBV7-2 combines with J gene TRBJ2-5, with D possibly being TRBD1 or TRBD2 (6 bases each). V lost 11 bases, J lost 4 bases, and 17 bases lay in between. Germline-derived CDR1 and CDR2 are SGHTA and FQGNSA. The CDR3 has 13 amino acids.

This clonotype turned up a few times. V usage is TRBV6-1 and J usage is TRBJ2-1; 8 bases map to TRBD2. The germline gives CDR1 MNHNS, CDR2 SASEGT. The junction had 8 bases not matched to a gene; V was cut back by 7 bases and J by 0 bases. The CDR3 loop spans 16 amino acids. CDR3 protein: CASTGSGGLSYNEQFF. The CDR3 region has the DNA TGTGCCAGCACCGGCTCGGGAGGGCTCTCCTACAATGAGCAGTTCTTC.

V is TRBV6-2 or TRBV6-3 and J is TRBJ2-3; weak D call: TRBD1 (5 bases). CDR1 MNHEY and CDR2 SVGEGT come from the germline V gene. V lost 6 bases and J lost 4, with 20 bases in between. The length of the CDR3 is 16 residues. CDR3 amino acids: CASRIKGSANADTQYF. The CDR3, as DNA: TGTGCCAGCAGGATAAAGGGGTCCGCGAACGCAGATACGCAGTATTTT.

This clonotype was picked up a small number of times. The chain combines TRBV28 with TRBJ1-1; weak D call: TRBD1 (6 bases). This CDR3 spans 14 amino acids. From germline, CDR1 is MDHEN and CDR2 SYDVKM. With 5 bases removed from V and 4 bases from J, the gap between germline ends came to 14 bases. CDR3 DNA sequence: TGTGCCAGCAGTGACCGAACAGGGTCCACTGAAGCTTTCTTT. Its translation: CASSDRTGSTEAFF.

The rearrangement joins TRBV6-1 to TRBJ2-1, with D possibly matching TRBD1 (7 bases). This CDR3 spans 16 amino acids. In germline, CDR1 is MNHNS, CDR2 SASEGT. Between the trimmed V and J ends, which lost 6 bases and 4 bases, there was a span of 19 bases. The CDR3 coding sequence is TGTGCCAGCAGCGGGGGTGGACAGGACTATTACAATGAGCAGTTCTTC. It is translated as CASSGGGQDYYNEQFF.

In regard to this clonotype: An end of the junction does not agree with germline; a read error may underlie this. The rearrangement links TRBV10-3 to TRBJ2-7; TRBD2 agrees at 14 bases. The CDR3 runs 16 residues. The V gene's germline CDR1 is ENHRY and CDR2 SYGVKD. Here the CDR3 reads CAVRGQPGLAGVEQYF. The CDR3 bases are TGTGCCGTCAGGGGACAGCCGGGACTAGCGGGAGTGGAGCAGTACTTC.

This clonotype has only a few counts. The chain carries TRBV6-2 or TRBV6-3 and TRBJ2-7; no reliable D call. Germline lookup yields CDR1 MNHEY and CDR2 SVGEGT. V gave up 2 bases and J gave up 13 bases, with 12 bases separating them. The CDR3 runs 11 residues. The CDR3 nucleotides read TGTGCCAGCAGTTACCCGACGGTGCAATACTTC. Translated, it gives CASSYPTVQYF.

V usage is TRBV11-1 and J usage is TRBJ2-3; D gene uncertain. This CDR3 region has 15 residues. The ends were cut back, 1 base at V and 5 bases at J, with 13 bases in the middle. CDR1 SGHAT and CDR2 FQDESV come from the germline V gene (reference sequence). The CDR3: CASSLEYHQRDTQYF. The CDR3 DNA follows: TGTGCCAGCAGCTTAGAGTACCATCAACGAGATACGCAGTATTTT.

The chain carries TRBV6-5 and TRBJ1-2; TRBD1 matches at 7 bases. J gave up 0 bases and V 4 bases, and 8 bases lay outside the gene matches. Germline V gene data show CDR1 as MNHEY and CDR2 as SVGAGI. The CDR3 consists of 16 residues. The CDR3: CASSFDYRGSNYGYTF. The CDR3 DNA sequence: TGTGCCAGCAGTTTCGACTACAGGGGATCTAACTATGGCTACACCTTC.

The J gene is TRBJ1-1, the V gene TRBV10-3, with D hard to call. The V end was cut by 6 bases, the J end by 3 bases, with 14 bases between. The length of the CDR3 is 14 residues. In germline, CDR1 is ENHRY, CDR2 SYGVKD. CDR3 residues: CAIRKTSWDTEAFF. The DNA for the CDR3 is TGTGCCATCAGGAAGACGAGTTGGGACACTGAAGCTTTCTTT.